One and the same sample provided the 7 T cell receptor beta chains below, sequenced in a study of shared T cell receptors in the human thymus. Data came from immunoSEQ multiplex PCR; TCRdb stores just in-frame clones and leaves some out. The sample consists of 720,000 or so clones, approximately 83% of them appearing once. The same data also contributed to another study, on human thymus T cells.

The sequenced material came from thymocytes. Every receptor here comes from a girl under three years old with a congenital heart defect.

The J gene is TRBJ1-1, the V gene TRBV5-6; 9 bases line up with TRBD1. The trim removed 5 bases at V and 5 bases at J, leaving 10 bases unmatched. Germline V lookup: CDR1 SGHDT, CDR2 YYEEEE. CDR3 size: 15 residues. The CDR3: CASSQNRGRRTEAFF. The CDR3 DNA is TGTGCCAGCAGTCAGAACAGGGGGCGAAGAACTGAAGCTTTCTTT.

The CDR3 is CASSRALGHPGSYNEQFF. DNA for the CDR3: TGTGCCAGCAGCCGGGCCCTGGGACATCCTGGCTCCTACAATGAGCAGTTCTTC. The chain is built from TRBV14 and TRBJ2-1; possibly TRBD1 for D (6 bases). This CDR3 spans 18 amino acids. Germline loops: CDR1 SGHDN, CDR2 FVKESK. V was clipped by 4 bases and J by 0 bases, with 19 bases between them.

This sequence joins TRBV28 and TRBJ2-4; D remains unclear. The germline V and J ends were trimmed by 0 bases and 3 bases, with 12 bases remaining between them. Germline assignment: CDR1 MDHEN and CDR2 SYDVKM. The length of the CDR3 is 16 residues. In DNA, the CDR3 is TGTGCCAGCAGTTTATGCGCGACTCCCGGCAAAAACATTCAGTACTTC. It encodes CASSLCATPGKNIQYF.

V gene TRBV30 combines with J gene TRBJ1-1; maybe TRBD1 (6 bases). The V gene's germline CDR1 is GTSNPN and CDR2 SVGIG (reference sequence). This CDR3 comprises 12 residues. The V end lost 4 bases, the J end lost 11 bases, and 17 bases lay between the germline ends. The CDR3 region has the DNA TGTGCCTGGATCTTACAGGGTAGGTTGGCTTTCTTT. Amino acids: CAWILQGRLAFF.

The chain has TRBV5-1 and TRBJ2-5; tentative D call: TRBD2 (5 bases). Germline V CDR1 and CDR2: SGHRS, YFSETQ. There are 13 residues in the CDR3. Trimming took off 3 bases at V and 5 bases at J, with 11 bases between the two ends. The CDR3 spells CASSWGGEETQYF. The CDR3 DNA reads TGCGCCAGCAGCTGGGGTGGGGAGGAGACCCAGTACTTC. Using reference TRBV5-1 and TRBJ2-5 for the parts outside the CDR3, the full variable domain is KAGVTQTPRYLIKTRGQQVTLSCSPISGHRSVSWYQQTPGQGLQFLFEYFSETQRNKGNFPGRFSGRQFSNSRSEMNVSTLELGDSALYLCASSWGGEETQYFGPGTRLLVL.

The rearrangement links TRBV11-2 to TRBJ1-2; D unclear. Germline CDR1 SGHAT, CDR2 FQNNGV. V was clipped by 0 bases and J by 5 bases, with 10 bases between them. CDR3 length: 14 residues. The CDR3 spells CASSLDRDKYGYTF. DNA of the CDR3: TGTGCCAGCAGCTTAGATCGTGACAAATATGGCTACACCTTC.

The chain is built from TRBV28 and TRBJ2-5, with 7 bases lining up with TRBD1. The junction had 12 bases not matched to a gene; V was cut back by 6 bases and J by 5 bases. The CDR3 loop spans 15 amino acids. CDR1 is MDHEN and CDR2 is SYDVKM in the germline V gene. CDR3 sequence reads: CASRFAPTGAETQYF. CDR3 in DNA: TGTGCCAGCAGATTCGCACCAACAGGGGCGGAGACCCAGTACTTC.